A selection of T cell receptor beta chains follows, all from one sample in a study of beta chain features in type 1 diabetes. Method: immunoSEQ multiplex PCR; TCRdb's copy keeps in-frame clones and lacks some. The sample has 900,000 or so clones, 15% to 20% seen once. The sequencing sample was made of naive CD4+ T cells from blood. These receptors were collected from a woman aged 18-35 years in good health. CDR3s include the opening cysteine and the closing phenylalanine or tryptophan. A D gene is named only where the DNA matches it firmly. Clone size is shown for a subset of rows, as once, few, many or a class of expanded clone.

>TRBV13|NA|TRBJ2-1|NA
TGTGCCAGCAGCTTACTACTGAGCGGATCCTACAATGAGCAGTTCTTC
CASSLLLSGSYNEQFF
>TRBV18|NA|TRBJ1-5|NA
TGTGCCAGCTCAGGGGAAATGAGTCCCAATCAGCCCCAGCATTTT
CASSGEMSPNQPQHF
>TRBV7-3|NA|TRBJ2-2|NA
TGTGCCAGCAGCTTAACGAACACCGGGGAGCTGTTTTTT
CASSLTNTGELFF
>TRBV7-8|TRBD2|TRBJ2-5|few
TGTGCCAGCCTGCGGACTAGCGGGAGTGGAGAGACCCAGTACTTC
CASLRTSGSGETQYF
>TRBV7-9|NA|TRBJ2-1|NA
TGTGCCAGCAGCGCCCGACTGAGCTCCTACAATGAGCAGTTCTTC
CASSARLSSYNEQFF
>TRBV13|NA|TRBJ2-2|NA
TGTGCCAGCAGCTCCCCACCGACTAGAAGGGGTACCGGGGAGCTGTTTTTT
CASSSPPTRRGTGELFF
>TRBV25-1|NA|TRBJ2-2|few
TGTGCCAGCAGTACTAACACCGGGGAGCTGTTTTTT
CASSTNTGELFF
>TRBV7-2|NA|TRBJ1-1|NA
TGTGCCAGCAGCTCCTTTAAAGAAACAGGGAGCACTGAAGCTTTCTTT
CASSSFKETGSTEAFF
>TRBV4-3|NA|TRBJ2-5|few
TGCGCCAGCAGCCAATCCGGTCAGGGGCGGGAGACCCAGTACTTC
CASSQSGQGRETQYF
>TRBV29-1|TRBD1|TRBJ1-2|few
TGCAGCGGATCGGGACAGGGTGGCTACACCTTC
CSGSGQGGYTF
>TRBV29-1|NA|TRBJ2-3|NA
TGCAGCGTCACCCGGTCCCTAGTGGGGGATACGCAGTATTTT
CSVTRSLVGDTQYF
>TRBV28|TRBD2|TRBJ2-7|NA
TGTGCCAGTCAATTCCCGGGGACTACGGGCGAGCAGTACTTC
CASQFPGTTGEQYF
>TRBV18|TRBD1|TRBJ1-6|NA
TGTGCCAGCTCACCGGGACAGGGGAATTCACCCCTCCACTTT
CASSPGQGNSPLHF
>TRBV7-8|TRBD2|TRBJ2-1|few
TGTGCCAGCAGCCCACACGGGAGGGGAAACAATGAGCAGTTCTTC
CASSPHGRGNNEQFF
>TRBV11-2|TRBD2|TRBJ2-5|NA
TGTGCCAGCAGCCCCCCTCCGGGAGGGTACGTGGAGACCCAGTACTTC
CASSPPPGGYVETQYF
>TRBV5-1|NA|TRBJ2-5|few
TGCGCCAGCAGCTTGTGGGGAGATCTGGAGACCCAGTACTTC
CASSLWGDLETQYF
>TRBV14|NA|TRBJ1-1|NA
TGTGCCAGCAGCCAAGGGGGGCTCGAAGCTTTCTTT
CASSQGGLEAFF
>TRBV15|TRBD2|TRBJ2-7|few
TGTGCCACCAGCAGAGGGGGGGGACTAGCGGGAAGCTACGAGCAGTACTTC
CATSRGGGLAGSYEQYF
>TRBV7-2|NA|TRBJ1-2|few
TGTGCCAGCAGCGACTTCGTAGGGGACTATGGCTACACCTTC
CASSDFVGDYGYTF
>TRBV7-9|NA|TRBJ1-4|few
TGTGCCAGCAGCTCCCTCGGACTGGGTCCAACGGGGGAAAAACTGTTTTTT
CASSSLGLGPTGEKLFF
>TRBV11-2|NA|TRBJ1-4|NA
TGCGCCAGCAGCCAAGAGGCCTCTAATGAAAAACTGTTTTTT
CASSQEASNEKLFF
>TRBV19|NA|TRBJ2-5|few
TGTGCCACCCGTCCGAAAGGGACGGGGACCCAGTACTTC
CATRPKGTGTQYF